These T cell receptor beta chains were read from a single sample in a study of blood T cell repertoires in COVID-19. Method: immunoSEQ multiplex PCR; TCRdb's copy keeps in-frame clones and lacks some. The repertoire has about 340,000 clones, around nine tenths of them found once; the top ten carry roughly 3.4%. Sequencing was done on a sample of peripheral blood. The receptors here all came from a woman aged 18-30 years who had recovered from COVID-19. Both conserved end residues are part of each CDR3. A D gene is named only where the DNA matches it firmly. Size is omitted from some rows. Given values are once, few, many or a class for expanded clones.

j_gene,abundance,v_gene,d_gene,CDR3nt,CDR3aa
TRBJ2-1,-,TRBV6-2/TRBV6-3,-,TGTGCCAGCAGTTGGGGCGGACACAATGAGCAGTTCTTC,CASSWGGHNEQFF
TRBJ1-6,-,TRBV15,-,TGTGCCACCAGCAAGACCCGCGACAGATATAATTCACCCCTCCACTTT,CATSKTRDRYNSPLHF
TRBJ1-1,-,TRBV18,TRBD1,TGTGCCAGCTCACCCACGGGCGACAGGGATACTGAAGCTTTCTTT,CASSPTGDRDTEAFF
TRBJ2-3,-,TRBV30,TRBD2,TGTGCCTGGACCCCCTCGGATAGCGGGAGGGTCCAAGGCACAGATACGCAGTATTTT,CAWTPSDSGRVQGTDTQYF
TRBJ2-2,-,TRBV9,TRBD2,TGTGCCAGCAGCGTGGGGACTAGCGGCACCGGGGAGCTGTTTTTT,CASSVGTSGTGELFF
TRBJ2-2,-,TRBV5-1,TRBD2,TGCGCCAGCAGCTTTCGGGAGGGTACCGGGGAGCTGTTTTTT,CASSFREGTGELFF
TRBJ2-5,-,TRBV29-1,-,TGCAGCCAAACAGGCAACCAAGAGACCCAGTACTTC,CSQTGNQETQYF
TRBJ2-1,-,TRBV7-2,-,TGTGCCAGCAGCGAATTAGACCCTTCTAGCGCCCTCCGGTACAATGAGCAGTTCTTC,CASSELDPSSALRYNEQFF
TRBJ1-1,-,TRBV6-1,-,TGTGCCAGCAGTGAAGCGATAGCGGCCTACACTGAAGCTTTCTTT,CASSEAIAAYTEAFF
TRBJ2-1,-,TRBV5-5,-,TGTGCCAGCAGCTTGGTGTCTAACTCCTACAATGAGCAGTTCTTC,CASSLVSNSYNEQFF
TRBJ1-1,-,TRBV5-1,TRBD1,TGCGCCAGCAGCTTGATCTGGGGACAGTACACTGAAGCTTTCTTT,CASSLIWGQYTEAFF
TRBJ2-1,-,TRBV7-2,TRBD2,TGTGCCAGCGCCTTTCTAGCGGGAGTTAATGAGCAGTTCTTC,CASAFLAGVNEQFF
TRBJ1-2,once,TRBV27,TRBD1,TGTGCCAGCAGTCCACGATCAATGACAGGGGGCTACAAGGGGATATATGGCTACACCTTC,CASSPRSMTGGYKGIYGYTF
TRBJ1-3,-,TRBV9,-,TGTGCCAGCAGCCCCCAGAGGAGGGAAGGAAACACCATATATTTT,CASSPQRREGNTIYF
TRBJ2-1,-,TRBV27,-,TGTGCCAGCAGTTTTCCCGGGGTATACAATGAGCAGTTCTTC,CASSFPGVYNEQFF
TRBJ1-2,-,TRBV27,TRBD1,TGTGCCAGCAGTTCCCGCGAACGGACAGGGCACGGCTACACCTTC,CASSSRERTGHGYTF
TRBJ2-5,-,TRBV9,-,TGTGCCAGCAGCGTAGCTTTACAAGAGACCCAGTACTTC,CASSVALQETQYF
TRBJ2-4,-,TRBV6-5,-,TGTGCCAGCAAAGGACTAGCCAAAAACATTCAGTACTTC,CASKGLAKNIQYF
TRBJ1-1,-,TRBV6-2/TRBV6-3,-,TGTGCCAGCAGTGTACAGATAAAGAACACTGAAGCTTTCTTT,CASSVQIKNTEAFF
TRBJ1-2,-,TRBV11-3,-,TGTGCCAGCAGCTTAGGGCAGGGTAACTATGGCTACACCTTC,CASSLGQGNYGYTF
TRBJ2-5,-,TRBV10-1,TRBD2,TGCGCCAGCAGGAGACTAGCGGGAGTAGGAGAGACCCAGTACTTC,CASRRLAGVGETQYF
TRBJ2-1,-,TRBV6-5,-,TGTGCCAGCAGTTACTCGCCAGGTAATAATGAGCAGTTCTTC,CASSYSPGNNEQFF
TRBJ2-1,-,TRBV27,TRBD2,TGTGCCAGCAGTTCATATATCTCGGGGGGTGGGAATGAGCAGTTCTTC,CASSSYISGGGNEQFF
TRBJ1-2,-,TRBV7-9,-,TGTGCCAGCAGCTTATATGGGGGGGTAAGCGGCTACACCTTC,CASSLYGGVSGYTF
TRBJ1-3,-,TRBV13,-,TGTGCCAGCAGCAAACCGACAGTCTCTGGAAACACCATATATTTT,CASSKPTVSGNTIYF
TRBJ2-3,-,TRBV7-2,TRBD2,TGTGCCAGCAGCCCGGTCGGGCTAGCGGGATTAAATACGCAGTATTTT,CASSPVGLAGLNTQYF
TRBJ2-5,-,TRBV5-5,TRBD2,TGTGCCAGCAGCTTGCAATTGCGGGGGGTCGGGACCCAGTACTTC,CASSLQLRGVGTQYF
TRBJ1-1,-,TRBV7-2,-,TGTGCCAGCAGCTTATCGAAACAGGGAAGCACTGAAGCTTTCTTT,CASSLSKQGSTEAFF
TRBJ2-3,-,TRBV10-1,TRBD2,TGCGCCAGCAGTGAGGAGGGACTAGCGGCCACAGATACGCAGTATTTT,CASSEEGLAATDTQYF
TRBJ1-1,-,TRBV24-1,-,TGTGCCACCAGTGATTACATGAACACTGAAGCTTTCTTT,CATSDYMNTEAFF
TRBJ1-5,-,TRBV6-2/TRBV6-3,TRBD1,TGTGCCAGCAGTTATTCGGACAGGGAGAGTCAGCCCCAGCATTTT,CASSYSDRESQPQHF
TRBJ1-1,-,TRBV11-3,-,TGTGCCAGCAGCTCTGACCCCGGGATCCCGACTGAAGCTTTCTTT,CASSSDPGIPTEAFF
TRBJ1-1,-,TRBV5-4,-,TGTGCCAGCAGCTTGGACAGGGTTAAAACTGAAGCTTTCTTT,CASSLDRVKTEAFF
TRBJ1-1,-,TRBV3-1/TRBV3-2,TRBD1,TGTGCCAGCAGCCAGCAAACAGGGGCTGAAGCTTTCTTT,CASSQQTGAEAFF
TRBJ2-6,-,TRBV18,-,TGTGCCAGCTCACTCGGGGACATCTCGCACGTCCTGACTTTC,CASSLGDISHVLTF
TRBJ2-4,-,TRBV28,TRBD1,TGTGCCAGCAGTTTATCATCAGGGGGCAGGTACATTCAGTACTTC,CASSLSSGGRYIQYF
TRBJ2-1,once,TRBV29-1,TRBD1,TGCAGCGTCCACCCGGGACAGGGGTTATCGTCTGAGCAGTTCTTC,CSVHPGQGLSSEQFF
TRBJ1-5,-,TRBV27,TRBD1,TGTGCCAGCAGAAGACAGGGAAACAATCAGCCCCAGCATTTT,CASRRQGNNQPQHF
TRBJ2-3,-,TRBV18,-,TGTGCCAGCTCACCACCCACGGGGGCAGATACGCAGTATTTT,CASSPPTGADTQYF
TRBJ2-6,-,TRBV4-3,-,TGCGCCAGCAGCCAAGATCCCCTTACAACTGGGGCCAACGTCCTGACTTTC,CASSQDPLTTGANVLTF
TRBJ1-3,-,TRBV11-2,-,TGTGCCAGCAGCTTAGGGTCGACAGTAACCTCTGGAAACACCATATATTTT,CASSLGSTVTSGNTIYF
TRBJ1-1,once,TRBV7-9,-,TGTGCCAGCAGCTCGACAGGAAACACTGAAGCTTTCTTT,CASSSTGNTEAFF
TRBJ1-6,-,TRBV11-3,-,TGTGCCAGCAGCGACAGGAGCTCCTATAATTCACCCCTCCACTTT,CASSDRSSYNSPLHF
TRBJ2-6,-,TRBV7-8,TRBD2,TGTGCCAGCAGCCCTCCCCGACTAGCGGGAGGATCGGGGGCCAACGTCCTGACTTTC,CASSPPRLAGGSGANVLTF
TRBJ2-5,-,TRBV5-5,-,TGTGCCAGCAGCTCAGAAACCACATCTGGGGCTATACAAGAGACCCAGTACTTC,CASSSETTSGAIQETQYF
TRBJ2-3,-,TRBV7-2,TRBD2,TGTGCCAGCAGCCCGAGGACTAGCGGTACAGATACGCAGTATTTT,CASSPRTSGTDTQYF
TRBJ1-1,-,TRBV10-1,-,TGCGCCAGCAGACAGGAGCCGAACACTGAAGCTTTCTTT,CASRQEPNTEAFF
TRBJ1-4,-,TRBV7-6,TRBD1,TGTGCCAGCAGCTTTCCATCGACACAGGGGCGATGGGAAAAACTGTTTTTT,CASSFPSTQGRWEKLFF
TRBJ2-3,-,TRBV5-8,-,TGTGCCAGCAGCTTGGGGACTGAGCTCACAGATACGCAGTATTTT,CASSLGTELTDTQYF
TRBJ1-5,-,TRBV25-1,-,TGTGCCAGCAGTGAATTGTACGACACCAATCAGCCCCAGCATTTT,CASSELYDTNQPQHF
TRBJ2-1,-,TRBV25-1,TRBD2,TGTGCCAGCAGCCTTAGCGGCGGGGGGAGGAACAATGAGCAGTTCTTC,CASSLSGGGRNNEQFF
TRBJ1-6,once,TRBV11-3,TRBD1,TGTGCCAGCAGCCCATTTACGACAGGGAGGAATTCACCCCTCCACTTT,CASSPFTTGRNSPLHF
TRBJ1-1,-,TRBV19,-,TGTGCCAGTAGTACGCTACAGGGGAACACTGAAGCTTTCTTT,CASSTLQGNTEAFF
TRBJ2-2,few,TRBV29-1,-,TGCAGCGTCGTTGTTTCGAACACCGGGGAGCTGTTTTTT,CSVVVSNTGELFF